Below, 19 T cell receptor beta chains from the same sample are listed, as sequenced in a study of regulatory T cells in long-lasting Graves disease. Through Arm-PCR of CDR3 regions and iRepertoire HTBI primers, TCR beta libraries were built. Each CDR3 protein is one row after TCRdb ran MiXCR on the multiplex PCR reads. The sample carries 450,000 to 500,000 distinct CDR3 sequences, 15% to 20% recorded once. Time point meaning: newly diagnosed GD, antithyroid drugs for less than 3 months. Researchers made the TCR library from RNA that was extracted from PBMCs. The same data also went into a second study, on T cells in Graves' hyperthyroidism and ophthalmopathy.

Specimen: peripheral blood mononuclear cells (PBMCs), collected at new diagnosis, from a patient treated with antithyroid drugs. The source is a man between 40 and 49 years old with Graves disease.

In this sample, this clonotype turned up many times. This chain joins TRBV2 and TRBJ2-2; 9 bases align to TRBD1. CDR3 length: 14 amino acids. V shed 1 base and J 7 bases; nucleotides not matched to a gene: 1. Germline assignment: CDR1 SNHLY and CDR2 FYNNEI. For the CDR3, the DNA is TGTGCCAGCAGTGAAGGGGACAGGGTCGGGGAGCTGTTTTTT. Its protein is CASSEGDRVGELFF.

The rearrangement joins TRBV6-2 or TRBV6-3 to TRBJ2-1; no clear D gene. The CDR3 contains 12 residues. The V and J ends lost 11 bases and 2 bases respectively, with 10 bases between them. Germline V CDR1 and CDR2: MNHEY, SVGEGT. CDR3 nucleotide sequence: TGTGCCGGTAAAACCCCCTACAATGAGCAGTTCTTC. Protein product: CAGKTPYNEQFF.

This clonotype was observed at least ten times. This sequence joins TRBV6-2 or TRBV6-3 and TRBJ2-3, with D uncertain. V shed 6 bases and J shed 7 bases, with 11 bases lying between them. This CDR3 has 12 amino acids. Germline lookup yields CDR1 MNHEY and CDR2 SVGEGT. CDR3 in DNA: TGTGCCAGCAGGACTGGAGCTAATACGCAGTATTTT. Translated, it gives CASRTGANTQYF.

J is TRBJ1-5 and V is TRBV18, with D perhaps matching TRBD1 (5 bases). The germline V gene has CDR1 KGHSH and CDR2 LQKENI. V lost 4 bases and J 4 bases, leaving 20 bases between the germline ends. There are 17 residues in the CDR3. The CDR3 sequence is CASSQSEPGTVNQPQHF. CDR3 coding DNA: TGTGCCAGCTCACAGTCCGAACCCGGGACGGTGAATCAGCCCCAGCATTTT.

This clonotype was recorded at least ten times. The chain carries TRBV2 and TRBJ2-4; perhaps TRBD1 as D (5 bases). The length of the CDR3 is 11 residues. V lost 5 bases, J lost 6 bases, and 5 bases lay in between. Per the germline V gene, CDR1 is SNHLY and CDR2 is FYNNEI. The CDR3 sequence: CASSQGNIQYF. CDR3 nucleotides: TGTGCCAGCAGTCAGGGAAACATTCAGTACTTC.

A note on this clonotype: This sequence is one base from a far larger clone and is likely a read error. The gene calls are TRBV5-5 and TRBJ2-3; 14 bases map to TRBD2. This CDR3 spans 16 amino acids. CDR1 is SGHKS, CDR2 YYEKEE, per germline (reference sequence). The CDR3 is CASSSGTSGRADMQYF. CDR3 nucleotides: TGTGCCAGCAGTTCCGGGACTAGCGGGAGAGCAGATATGCAGTATTTT.

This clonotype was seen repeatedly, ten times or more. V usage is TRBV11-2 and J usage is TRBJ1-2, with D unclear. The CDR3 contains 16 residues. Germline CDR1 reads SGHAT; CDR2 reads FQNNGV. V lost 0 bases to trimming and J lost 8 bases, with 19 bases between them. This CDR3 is CASSLESASWVNGYTF. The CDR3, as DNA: TGTGCCAGCAGCTTAGAATCGGCAAGCTGGGTCAACGGCTACACCTTC.

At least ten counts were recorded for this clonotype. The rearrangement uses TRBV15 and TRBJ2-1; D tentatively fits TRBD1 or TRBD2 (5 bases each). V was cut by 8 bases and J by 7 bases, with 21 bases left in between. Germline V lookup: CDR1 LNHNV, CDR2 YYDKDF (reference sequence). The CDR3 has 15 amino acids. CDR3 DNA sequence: TGTGCCACCGAGAAGAGCCGGGACCAATTTAATGAGCAGTTCTTC. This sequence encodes CATEKSRDQFNEQFF. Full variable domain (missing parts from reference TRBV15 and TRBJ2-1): DAMVIQNPRYQVTQFGKPVTLSCSQTLNHNVMYWYQQKSSQAPKLLFHYYDKDFNNEADTPDNFQSRRPNTSFCFLDIRSPGLGDTAMYLCATEKSRDQFNEQFFGPGTRLTVL.

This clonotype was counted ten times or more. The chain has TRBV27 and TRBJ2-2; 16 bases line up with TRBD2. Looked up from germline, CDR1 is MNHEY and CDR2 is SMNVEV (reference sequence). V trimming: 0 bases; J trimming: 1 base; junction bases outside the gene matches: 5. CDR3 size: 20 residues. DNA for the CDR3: TGTGCCAGCAGTTTATCGGGACTAGCGGGAGGGCCGCGGAACACCGGGGAGCTGTTTTTT. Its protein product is CASSLSGLAGGPRNTGELFF.

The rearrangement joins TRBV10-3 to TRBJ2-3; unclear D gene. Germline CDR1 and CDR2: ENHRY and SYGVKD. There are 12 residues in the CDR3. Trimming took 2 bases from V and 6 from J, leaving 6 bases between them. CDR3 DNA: TGTGCCATCAGTGAGGCCGGGGATACGCAGTATTTT. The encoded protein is CAISEAGDTQYF.

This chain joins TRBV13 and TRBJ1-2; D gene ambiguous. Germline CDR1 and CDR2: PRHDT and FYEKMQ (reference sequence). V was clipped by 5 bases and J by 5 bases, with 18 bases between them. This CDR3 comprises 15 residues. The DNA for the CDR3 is TGTGCCAGCAGCCGCCAACCACAGTCCCGATATGGCTACACCTTC. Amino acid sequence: CASSRQPQSRYGYTF.

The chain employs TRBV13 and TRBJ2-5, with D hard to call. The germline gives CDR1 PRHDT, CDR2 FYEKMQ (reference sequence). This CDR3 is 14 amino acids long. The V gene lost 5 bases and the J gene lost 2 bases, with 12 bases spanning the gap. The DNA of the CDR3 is TGTGCCAGCAGCCTTAGGGTGGGGCAAGAGACCCAGTACTTC. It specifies CASSLRVGQETQYF.

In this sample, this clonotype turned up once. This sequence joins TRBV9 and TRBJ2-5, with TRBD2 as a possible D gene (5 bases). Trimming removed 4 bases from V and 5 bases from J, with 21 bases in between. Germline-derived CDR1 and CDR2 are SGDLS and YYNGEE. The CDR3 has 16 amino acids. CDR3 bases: TGTGCCAGCAGCCCACACCTCGAGAGGTCGGGGGAGACCCAGTACTTC. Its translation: CASSPHLERSGETQYF.

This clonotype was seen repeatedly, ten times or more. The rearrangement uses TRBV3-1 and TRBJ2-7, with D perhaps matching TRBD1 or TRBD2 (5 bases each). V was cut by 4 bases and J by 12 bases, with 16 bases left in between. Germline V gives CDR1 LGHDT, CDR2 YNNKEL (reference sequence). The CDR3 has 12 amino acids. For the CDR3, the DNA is TGTGCCAGCAGCCTAACCGGGACGAAGTTGTACTTC. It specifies CASSLTGTKLYF.

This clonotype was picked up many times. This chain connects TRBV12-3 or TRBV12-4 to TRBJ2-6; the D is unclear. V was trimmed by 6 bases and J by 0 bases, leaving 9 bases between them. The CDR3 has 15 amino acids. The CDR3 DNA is TGTGCCAGCAGGTTACAGAGCTCTGGGGCCAACGTCCTGACTTTC. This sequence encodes CASRLQSSGANVLTF.

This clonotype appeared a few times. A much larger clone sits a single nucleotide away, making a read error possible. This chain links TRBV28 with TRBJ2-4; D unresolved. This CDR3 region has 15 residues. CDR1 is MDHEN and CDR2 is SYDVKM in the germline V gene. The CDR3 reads CASSLRLIAKDIQYF. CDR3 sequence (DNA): TGTGCCAGCAGTTTACGGCTGATAGCCAAAGACATTCAGTACTTC.

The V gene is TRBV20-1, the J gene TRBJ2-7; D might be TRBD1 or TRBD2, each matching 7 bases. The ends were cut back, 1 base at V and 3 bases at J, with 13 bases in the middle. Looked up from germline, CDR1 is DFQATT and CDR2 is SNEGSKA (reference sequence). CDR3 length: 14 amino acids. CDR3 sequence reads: CSARGEGAVYEQYF. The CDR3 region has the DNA TGCAGTGCTAGAGGGGAGGGGGCGGTCTACGAGCAGTACTTC.

This CDR3 reads CATREDTIHYEQFF. CDR3 nucleotides: TGTGCCACCAGGGAGGACACTATCCACTACGAGCAGTTCTTC. The gene calls are TRBV24-1 and TRBJ2-1; D possibly matches TRBD1 or TRBD2 (5 bases each). CDR3 length: 14 amino acids. The ends were cut back, 7 bases at V and 10 bases at J, with 19 bases in the middle. CDR1 is KGHDR, CDR2 SFDVKD, per germline.

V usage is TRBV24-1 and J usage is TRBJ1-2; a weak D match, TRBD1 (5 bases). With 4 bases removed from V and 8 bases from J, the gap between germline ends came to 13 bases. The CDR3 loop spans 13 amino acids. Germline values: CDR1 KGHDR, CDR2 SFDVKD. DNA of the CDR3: TGTGCCACCAGTGACCCAGGGTTTTACGGCTACACCTTC. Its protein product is CATSDPGFYGYTF.